Described below is a single T cell receptor beta chain sequence and its context. Its antigen specificity is not known. No much larger clone is present one base from it, and per-base qualities are unavailable. These data belong to a study of PD-L1 blockade in urothelial cancer (dated by TCRdb to the late 2010s). For context, the study as a whole: All patients started therapy at some point between 2014 and 2016 and received atezolizumab 1,200 mg intravenously every 3 weeks. Twenty-five of 29 patients were identified as males with urothelial cancer of bladder origin, and a prior smoking history was reported by 18 of 29 patients. An ECOG performance status of 0 or 1 was recorded for the patients, and 0 to 3 prior chemotherapy regimens had been received by the patients. Blood samples were analyzed at 3 weeks after treatment start (second dose) and at 6 weeks after treatment start. Blood samples yielded a median of around 140,000 T cells and roughly 83,000 unique TCRs, with median clonality roughly 0.085. The study, an exploratory multi-omic analysis, examined somatic, immune and clinical correlates of response to PD-L1 blockade with atezolizumab in urothelial cancer. TCR sequencing covered pretreatment tumor samples and matched, serially collected peripheral blood taken before and after atezolizumab treatment. Durable clinical benefit was defined as progression-free survival longer than 6 months, and TCR features were also tested against progression-free and overall survival. In the same patients who had TCR sequencing, pretreatment tumors also underwent whole exome sequencing and RNA sequencing. Durable clinical benefit was achieved by nine patients and was not achieved by 20 patients. Pretreatment blood TCR-seq was available for fewer than 30 patients, at least one posttreatment blood collection was obtained for approximately 24 patients, and tumor TCR-seq was available for approximately 24 patients. Study-level results and caveats: A pretreatment peripheral blood TCR clonality below the median was linked to improved progression-free and overall survival. At 3 weeks after the start of treatment, tumor-associated TCR clones in peripheral blood had expanded more in patients with durable benefit (n ≈ 20, p = 0.022). Because the sample size was small (n = 29) and many of the analyses were exploratory, the results are meant to be hypothesis-generating.

The time point label on this specimen signifies: pretreatment peripheral blood. The cohort comprised 25 to 30 patients with locally advanced or metastatic urothelial carcinoma treated at Memorial Sloan Kettering on a trial protocol. Peripheral blood mononuclear cells were collected pretreatment and during treatment, at between 1 and 8 total time points per patient. The Qiagen DNeasy Blood extraction kit was used to purify genomic DNA from total PBMCs and tumor samples. Collected pretreatment and during treatment, PBMCs were isolated and stored as previously described. Counted from cysteine to phenylalanine, this CDR3 has 17 amino acids. Solely the CDR3 DNA is kept, with 51 bases framed from the first base. CDR1 and CDR2 are drawn from the germline V gene: KGHSH, LQKENI. After removal of 1 base from V and 0 bases from J, the junction retains 5 bases not matched to a gene. Synthetic TCR analog templates were spiked into each PCR so that absolute template abundance could be estimated from read counts. The immunoSEQ assay was used to amplify TCRbeta CDR3 regions from genomic DNA with bias-controlled V and J gene primers. Sequencing of rearranged TCRbeta segments was performed at approximately 20X coverage. The published analysis was carried out like this. Clustering was used to correct sequencing errors, and CDR3s were annotated against IMGT so that V, D and J genes could be assigned. Downstream analyses used only productive TCRbeta rearrangements, leaving out any out-of-frame or stop-codon sequences. To compute clonality, Shannon entropy was normalized by the log of the number of unique productive sequences and then subtracted from one. Fisher's exact test with Benjamini-Hochberg correction, at a threshold of adjusted p below 0.01, was used to find clones that differed between time points or between blood and tumor. This immuneACCESS table, as held by TCRdb, lists in-frame sequences with V and J called but not all clones. Of the missing ones, under half trace to an unresolved V gene in checked studies; the others have no known cause. The D gene and trimming were derived from the DNA, and the V and J assignments and clone size from that table. The table for this sample lists roughly 49,000 clones; about 86% of them were counted only once. The ten largest clonotypes hold 22% of the sample.

The chain is made from TRBV18 and TRBJ1-3; TRBD1 matches 8 bases in the middle. The TCR comes from a man aged 60 to 75 with urothelial cancer. Here the sequenced sample was PBMCs, taken around atezolizumab (anti-PD-L1) treatment. The DNA sequence is as follows: TGTGCCAGCTCACCACGATTAGACAGGGGCTCTGGAAACACCATATATTTT. This encodes CASSPRLDRGSGNTIYF. Reference TRBV18 and TRBJ1-3 genes cover what lies past the CDR3, so the full variable domain is NAGVMQNPRHLVRRRGQEARLRCSPMKGHSHVYWYRQLPEEGLKFMVYLQKENIIDESGMPKERFSAEFPKEGPSILRIQQVVRGDSAAYFCASSPRLDRGSGNTIYFGEGSWLTVV.